The next 8 T cell receptor beta chains were all read from a single sample in a study of blood T cell repertoires in COVID-19. Sequencing was performed with immunoSEQ multiplex PCR; in TCRdb, only in-frame clones are kept and a portion is missing. This sample has fewer than 300,000 clones; around 85% occur once, and the top ten carry 5.1%. The specimen sequenced was peripheral blood. These TCRs come from a man aged 50 or older with active or convalescent COVID-19.

This clone appeared a few times. The rearrangement uses TRBV3-1 (or the pseudogene TRBV3-2) and TRBJ1-4; D is uncertain. Germline V gives CDR1 LGHDT, CDR2 YNNKEL (reference sequence). V lost 4 bases to trimming and J lost 8 bases, with 8 bases between them. This CDR3 spans 12 amino acids. The CDR3 reads CASSPPGEKLFF. As DNA, the CDR3 is TGTGCCAGCAGCCCCCCGGGGGAAAAACTGTTTTTT.

The chain carries TRBV5-5 and TRBJ1-2; D is undetermined. The V gene's germline CDR1 is SGHKS and CDR2 YYEKEE (reference sequence). This CDR3 has 15 amino acids. V lost 1 base, J lost 2 bases, and 12 bases lay in between. The CDR3 reads CASSLIGQANYGYTF. The CDR3 nucleotides are TGTGCCAGCAGCTTGATCGGTCAGGCAAACTATGGCTACACCTTC.

The gene calls are TRBV24-1 and TRBJ2-1; TRBD2 agrees at 8 bases. This CDR3 has 16 amino acids. Trimming removed 5 bases from V and 4 bases from J; junction bases left unmatched: 9. The germline V gene encodes CDR1 KGHDR and CDR2 SFDVKD. The CDR3 loop reads CATSGSSGGRYNEQFF. The CDR3 coding sequence is TGTGCCACCAGTGGGTCCAGCGGGGGCCGGTACAATGAGCAGTTCTTC.

V gene TRBV29-1 combines with J gene TRBJ1-1, with TRBD1 matching over 9 bases. The CDR3 loop spans 11 amino acids. Germline CDR1 SQVTM, CDR2 ANQGSEA. J gave up 8 bases and V 6 bases, and 4 bases lay outside the gene matches. DNA for the CDR3: TGCAGCGTAACAGGGGGCGCGGAAGCTTTCTTT. Its protein product is CSVTGGAEAFF.

The chain links TRBV30 to TRBJ1-2; no reliable D call. CDR3 length: 15 residues. CDR1 GTSNPN and CDR2 SVGIG come from the germline V gene (reference sequence). V lost 1 base and J 1 base, leaving 13 bases between the germline ends. The CDR3 reads CAWSGGGGGNYGYTF. CDR3 nucleotides: TGTGCCTGGAGTGGGGGAGGCGGCGGTAACTATGGCTACACCTTC.

The V gene is TRBV5-1, the J gene TRBJ2-2; no reliable D call. This CDR3 spans 12 amino acids. The germline V and J ends were trimmed by 0 bases and 12 bases, with 9 bases remaining between them. In germline, CDR1 is SGHRS, CDR2 YFSETQ. CDR3 in DNA: TGCGCCAGCAGCTTGGATGGCGACAAGCTGTTTTTT. This encodes CASSLDGDKLFF.

The genes are TRBV18 and TRBJ1-1; 7 positions match TRBD1. There are 17 residues in the CDR3. Per germline, CDR1 KGHSH and CDR2 LQKENI. After removal of 1 base from V and 0 bases from J, the junction contained 8 bases not matched to a gene. In nucleotides, the CDR3 is TGTGCCAGCTCACCACTGGGGACAGTTGCCATGAACACTGAAGCTTTCTTT. Translated, it gives CASSPLGTVAMNTEAFF.

V and J are TRBV3-1 (or the pseudogene TRBV3-2) and TRBJ1-3; D not resolved. The CDR3 sequence is 17 residues long. Trimming took off 0 bases at V and 4 bases at J, with 16 bases between the two ends. Germline values: CDR1 LGHDT, CDR2 YNNKEL (reference sequence). This CDR3 reads CASSQDLGRVEGNTIYF. CDR3 in DNA: TGTGCCAGCAGCCAAGATTTAGGGAGGGTGGAAGGAAACACCATATATTTT.